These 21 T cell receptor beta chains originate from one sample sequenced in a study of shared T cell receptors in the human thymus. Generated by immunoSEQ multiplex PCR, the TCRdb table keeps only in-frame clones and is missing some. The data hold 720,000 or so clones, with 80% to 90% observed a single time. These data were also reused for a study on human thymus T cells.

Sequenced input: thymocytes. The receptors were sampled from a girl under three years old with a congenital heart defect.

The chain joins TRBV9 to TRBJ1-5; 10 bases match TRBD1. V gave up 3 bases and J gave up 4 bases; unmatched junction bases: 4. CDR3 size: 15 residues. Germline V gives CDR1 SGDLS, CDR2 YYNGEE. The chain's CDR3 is CASSAGTGENQPQHF. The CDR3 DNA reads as TGTGCCAGCAGCGCTGGGACAGGGGAAAATCAGCCCCAGCATTTT.

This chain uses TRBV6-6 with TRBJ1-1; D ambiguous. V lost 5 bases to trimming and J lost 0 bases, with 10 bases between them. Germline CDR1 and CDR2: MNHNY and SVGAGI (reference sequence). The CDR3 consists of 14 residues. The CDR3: CASSPEEMNTEAFF. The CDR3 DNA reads TGTGCCAGCAGTCCCGAGGAGATGAACACTGAAGCTTTCTTT.

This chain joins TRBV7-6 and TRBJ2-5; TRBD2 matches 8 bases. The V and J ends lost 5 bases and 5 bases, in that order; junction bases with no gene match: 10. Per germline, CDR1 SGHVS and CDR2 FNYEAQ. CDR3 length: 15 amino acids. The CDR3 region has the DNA TGTGCCAGCAGCCTCTACGGACTAGCAGGGGAGACCCAGTACTTC. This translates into CASSLYGLAGETQYF.

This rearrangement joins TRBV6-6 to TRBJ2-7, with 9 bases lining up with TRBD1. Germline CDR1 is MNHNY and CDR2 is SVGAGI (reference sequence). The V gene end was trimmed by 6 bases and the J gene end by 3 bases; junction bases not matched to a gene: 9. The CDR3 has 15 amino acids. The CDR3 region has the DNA TGTGCCAGCAGACTCCCGGGACAGGGATACTACGAGCAGTACTTC. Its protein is CASRLPGQGYYEQYF.

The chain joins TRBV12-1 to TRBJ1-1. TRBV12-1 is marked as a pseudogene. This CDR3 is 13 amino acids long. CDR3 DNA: TGTGCCAGCCCTCGGGGTCGTAGCTTTGAAGCTTTCTTT. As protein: CASPRGRSFEAFF.

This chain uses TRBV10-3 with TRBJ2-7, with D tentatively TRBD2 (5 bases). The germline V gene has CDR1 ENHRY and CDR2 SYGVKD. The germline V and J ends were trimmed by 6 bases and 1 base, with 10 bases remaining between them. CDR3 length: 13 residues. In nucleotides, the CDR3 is TGTGCCATCAGAGGACCGGGGTCCTACGAGCAGTACTTC. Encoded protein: CAIRGPGSYEQYF.

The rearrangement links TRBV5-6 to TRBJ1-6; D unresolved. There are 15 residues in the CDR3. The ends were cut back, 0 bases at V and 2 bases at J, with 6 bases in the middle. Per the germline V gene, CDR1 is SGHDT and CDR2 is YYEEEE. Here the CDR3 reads CASSLGAPYNSPLHF. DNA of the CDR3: TGTGCCAGCAGCTTGGGGGCCCCCTATAATTCACCCCTCCACTTT. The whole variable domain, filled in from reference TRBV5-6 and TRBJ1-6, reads DAGVTQSPTHLIKTRGQQVTLRCSPKSGHDTVSWYQQALGQGPQFIFQYYEEEERQRGNFPDRFSGHQFPNYSSELNVNALLLGDSALYLCASSLGAPYNSPLHFGNGTRLTVT.

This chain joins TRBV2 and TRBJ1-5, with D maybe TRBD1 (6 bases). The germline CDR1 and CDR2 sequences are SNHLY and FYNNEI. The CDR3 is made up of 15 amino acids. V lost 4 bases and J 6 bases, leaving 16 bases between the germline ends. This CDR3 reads CASSVLGGAGQPQHF. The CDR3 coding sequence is TGTGCCAGCAGTGTTCTGGGGGGGGCGGGTCAGCCCCAGCATTTT.

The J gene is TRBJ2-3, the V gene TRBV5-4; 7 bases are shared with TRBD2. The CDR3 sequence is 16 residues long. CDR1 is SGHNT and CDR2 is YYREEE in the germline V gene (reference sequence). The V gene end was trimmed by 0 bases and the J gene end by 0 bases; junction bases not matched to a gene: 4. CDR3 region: CASSLGTRYSTDTQYF. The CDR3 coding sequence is TGTGCCAGCAGCTTGGGGACTAGATACAGCACAGATACGCAGTATTTT.

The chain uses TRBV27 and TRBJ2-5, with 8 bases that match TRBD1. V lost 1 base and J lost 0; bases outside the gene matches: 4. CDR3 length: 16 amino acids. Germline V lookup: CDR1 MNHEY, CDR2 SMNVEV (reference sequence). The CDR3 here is CASSLYPGQDQETQYF. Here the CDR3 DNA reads TGTGCCAGCAGTTTATATCCGGGACAGGACCAAGAGACCCAGTACTTC.

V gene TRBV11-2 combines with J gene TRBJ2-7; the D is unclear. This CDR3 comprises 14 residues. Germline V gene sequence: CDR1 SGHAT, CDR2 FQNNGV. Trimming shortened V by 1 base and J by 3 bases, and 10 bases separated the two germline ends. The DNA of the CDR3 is TGTGCCAGCAGCTTAGCGGTAAACAGCTACGAGCAGTACTTC. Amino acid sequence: CASSLAVNSYEQYF. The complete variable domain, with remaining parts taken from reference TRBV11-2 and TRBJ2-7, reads EAGVAQSPRYKIIEKRQSVAFWCNPISGHATLYWYQQILGQGPKLLIQFQNNGVVDDSQLPKDRFSAERLKGVDSTLKIQPAKLEDSAVYLCASSLAVNSYEQYFGPGTRLTVT.

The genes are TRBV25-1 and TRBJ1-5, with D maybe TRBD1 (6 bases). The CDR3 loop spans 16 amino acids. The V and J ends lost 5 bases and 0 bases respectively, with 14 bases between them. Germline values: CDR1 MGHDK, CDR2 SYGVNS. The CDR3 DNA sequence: TGTGCCAGCAGTAGCGGGGGGCGCCATAGCAATCAGCCCCAGCATTTT. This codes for CASSSGGRHSNQPQHF.

The CDR3, as DNA: TGTGCCAGCAGCTTGGGGCTCTGGGAGCAGTTCTTC. This translates into CASSLGLWEQFF. The genes are TRBV7-2 and TRBJ2-1, with a weak D call TRBD1 (5 bases). The CDR3 loop spans 12 amino acids. V lost 3 bases and J 10 bases, leaving 10 bases between the germline ends. Germline lookup yields CDR1 SGHTA and CDR2 FQGNSA.

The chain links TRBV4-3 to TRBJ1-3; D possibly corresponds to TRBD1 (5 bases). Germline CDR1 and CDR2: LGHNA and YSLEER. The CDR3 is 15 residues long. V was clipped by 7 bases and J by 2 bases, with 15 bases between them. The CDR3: CASTKGRGAGNTIYF. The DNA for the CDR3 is TGCGCCAGCACCAAGGGTAGGGGTGCTGGAAACACCATATATTTT.

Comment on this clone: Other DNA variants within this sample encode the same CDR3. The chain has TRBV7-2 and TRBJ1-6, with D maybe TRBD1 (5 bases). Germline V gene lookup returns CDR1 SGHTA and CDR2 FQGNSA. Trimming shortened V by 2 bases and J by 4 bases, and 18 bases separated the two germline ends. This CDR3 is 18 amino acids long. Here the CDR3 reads CASSLRGIGSVYNSPLHF. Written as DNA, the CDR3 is TGTGCCAGCAGCTTAAGGGGCATCGGGTCGGTGTATAATTCACCCCTCCACTTT.

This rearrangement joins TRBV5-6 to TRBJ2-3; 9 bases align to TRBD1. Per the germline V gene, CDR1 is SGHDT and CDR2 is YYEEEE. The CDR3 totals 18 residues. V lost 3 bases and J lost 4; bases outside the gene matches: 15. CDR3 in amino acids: CASSCTQHGTGNADTQYF. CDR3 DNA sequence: TGTGCCAGCAGCTGTACACAGCATGGGACAGGGAACGCAGATACGCAGTATTTT.

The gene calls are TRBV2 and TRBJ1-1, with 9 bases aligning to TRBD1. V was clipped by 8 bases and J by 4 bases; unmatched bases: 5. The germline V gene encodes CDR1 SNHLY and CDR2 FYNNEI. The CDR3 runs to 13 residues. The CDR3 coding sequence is TGTGCCAGCGTGGACAGGGGTGGCACTGAAGCTTTCTTT. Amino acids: CASVDRGGTEAFF.

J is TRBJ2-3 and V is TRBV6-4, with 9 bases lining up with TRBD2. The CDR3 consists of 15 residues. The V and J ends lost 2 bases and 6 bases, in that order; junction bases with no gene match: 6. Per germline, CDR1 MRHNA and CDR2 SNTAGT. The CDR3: CASSDLRGGRDTQYF. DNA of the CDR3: TGTGCCAGCAGTGACCTGCGGGGGGGAAGGGATACGCAGTATTTT.

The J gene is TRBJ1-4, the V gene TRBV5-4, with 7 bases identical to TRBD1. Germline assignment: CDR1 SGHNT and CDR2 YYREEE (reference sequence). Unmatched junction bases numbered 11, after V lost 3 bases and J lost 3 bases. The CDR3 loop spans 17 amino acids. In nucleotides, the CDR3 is TGTGCCAGCAGCTACACCACCTCCGGGACAGCTAATGAAAAACTGTTTTTT. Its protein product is CASSYTTSGTANEKLFF.

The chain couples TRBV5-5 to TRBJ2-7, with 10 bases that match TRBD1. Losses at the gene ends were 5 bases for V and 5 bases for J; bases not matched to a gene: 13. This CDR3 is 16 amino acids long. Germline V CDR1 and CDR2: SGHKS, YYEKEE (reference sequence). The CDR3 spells CASSFKPGQGLDEQYF. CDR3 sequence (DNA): TGTGCCAGCAGTTTTAAGCCGGGACAGGGGTTAGACGAGCAGTACTTC.

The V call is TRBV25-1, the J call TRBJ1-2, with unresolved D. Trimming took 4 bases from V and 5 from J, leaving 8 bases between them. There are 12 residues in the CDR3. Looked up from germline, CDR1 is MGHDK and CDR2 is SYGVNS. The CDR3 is CASSGTWYGYTF. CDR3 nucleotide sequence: TGTGCCAGCAGTGGGACTTGGTATGGCTACACCTTC.